This T cell receptor (beta chain) was identified in a study of T cell changes during pregnancy in multiple sclerosis. Germline V gene lookup returns CDR1 SEHNR and CDR2 FQNEAQ (reference sequence). The CDR3 extends over 15 amino acids. Trimming shortened V by 5 bases and J by 2 bases, and 13 bases separated the two germline ends. Measured with immunoSEQ multiplex PCR; TCRdb has only the in-frame clones, and not every one. Here the sample spans about 87,000 clones, 93% being singletons. This clone has more than one count but fewer than ten. The V gene is TRBV7-9, the J gene TRBJ2-1; tentative D call: TRBD1 (5 bases). This material consisted of peripheral blood, taken in the third trimester of pregnancy. This clonotype was obtained from a female donor in good health, enrolled as a control in a pregnancy study. CDR3 residues: CASSDGQTPYNEQFF. The CDR3 bases are TGTGCCAGCAGCGACGGACAAACCCCCTACAATGAGCAGTTCTTC.